Sequencing of this T cell receptor (beta chain) was carried out in a study of long-term antiretroviral therapy in people with HIV. Findings of the study overall: The study collected blood between about 2004 and 2017, possibly under older ART regimens. Data on ART adherence, viral resistance or therapy changes were unavailable. Although diversity increased after ART, it remained lower than in transplant donor controls.

Points on this clone: Its antigen is unidentified.

Two or more post-ART PBMC samples, plus at least one pre-ART sample, were available for each donor. The V gene lost 2 bases and the J gene lost 1 base, with 2 bases spanning the gap. The CDR3 spans 13 residues. Germline V gene data show CDR1 as ENHRY and CDR2 as SYGVKD. It was version v3.0 of the immunoSEQ assay that was run at survey level. The repertoire was sequenced with immunoSEQ multiplex PCR; TCRdb's copy has only in-frame clones and lacks some. This sample has under 30,000 clones; 95% occur once, and the top ten carry 3% to 3.5%. The sample in question was unsorted PBMCs, obtained 5.3 years after starting antiretroviral therapy. This TCR was sampled from a man aged 50 to 59 with HIV. The chain joins TRBV10-3 to TRBJ1-4; D is ambiguous. This CDR3 is CAISEVTNEKLFF. CDR3 in DNA: TGTGCCATCAGTGAGGTAACTAATGAAAAACTGTTTTTT.